The clone carrying this T cell receptor (beta chain) was counted a few times. At one of its ends the junction is not consistent with the germline gene, which may arise from a read error. Methods used by the authors: For nucleated cells, counts were estimated from reference gene primer amplification. Here immunoSEQ multiplex PCR was the method, and the copy in TCRdb shows in-frame clones only, minus some. V and J calls and clone size are copied from that table; D and trimming were computed from the DNA. The repertoire has about 280,000 clones, approximately 83% of them found once; the top ten carry 11%. The data derive from a study of blood T cell repertoires in COVID-19. Background on the study: Both acute and convalescent COVID-19 samples were obtained from the United States, Italy and Spain. T cells, B-cell-depleted T cells, or PBMCs supplied cDNA or gDNA.

CDR3 length: 13 amino acids. The TCR was taken from a woman between 70 and 85 years old with acute or convalescent COVID-19. This chain uses TRBV12-3 or TRBV12-4 with TRBJ2-1; D is unresolved. The specimen sequenced was peripheral blood. For the CDR3, the DNA is TGTGCGAGCACCCCCAGGTTACAATCTGAGCAGTTCTTC. As protein: CASTPRLQSEQFF.